This entry features one TCR beta chain sequence. This clonotype has ten or more counts. The clone's antigen remains unknown. No much larger clone exists at a distance of one base, and base qualities are not known. V is trimmed back by 1 base and J by 3 bases, and the junction contains 1 base that no gene match accounts for. Including cysteine and phenylalanine, the CDR3 has 14 amino acids. The CDR3 DNA has 42 bases and is translated from base 1. The germline V gene yields KGHSH for CDR1 and LQKENI for CDR2. Libraries from unsorted PBMCs were made from 2 million PBMCs kept in RNAlater at -80 degrees C until RNA extraction. The multiple sclerosis patients were enrolled in a US clinical protocol that used magnetic resonance imaging to evaluate disease progression. Peripheral blood was subjected to Ficoll-Hypaque density gradient centrifugation to isolate PBMCs, which were then cryopreserved in liquid nitrogen.

This entry comes from a study of neurological immune-mediated disorders (dated by TCRdb to 2018 to 2020). At the level of the whole study: Among the approximately 35 multiple sclerosis patients, relapsing-remitting MS accounted for about 31 and secondary progressive MS accounted for 3. Peripheral blood TCR-beta repertoires from HTLV-I-associated myelopathy (HAM/TSP) patients, multiple sclerosis patients and healthy controls were compared by UMI-based sequencing. Longitudinal samples, technical triplicates and paired sorted CD4+ and CD8+ T-cell subsets, alongside PBMC samples, were included among the approximately 98 TCR-beta libraries. Of the 65 to 70 subjects in the cohort, about 14 were HAM/TSP patients, some 35 were multiple sclerosis patients, and some 20 were healthy controls.

cDNA synthesis used template-switch 5'RACE with a primer carrying a 10-nucleotide random unique molecular identifier tagging each TCR transcript. Over 160 million TCR-beta sequences, covering 15-18 subjects, were produced in each sequencing run. Total RNA was extracted with the RNeasy kit. Using the KAPA Real-time Library Amplification kit, TCR-beta VDJ regions were amplified with primers for the TCR constant region and the 5'RACE anchor. Sample indexes and Illumina adaptors were added in a first PCR, and a second PCR then increased library yield. After Ampure bead purification, the TCR product of roughly 650 bp was size-selected on a 2% E-gel SizeSelection system. Before pooling, libraries had their quality checked on a Bioanalyzer, their concentration measured with Qubit, and their quantity determined with the Kapa Library Quantification kit. An Illumina HiSeq 2500 sequenced the libraries paired-end 2 x 150 bp. To increase sequence diversity, about 24-32% phiX was spiked into each library pool. The authors' analysis ran thus. The UMI-based MiGEC pipeline processed quality-filtered reads and removed over 75% of raw TCR sequences during error correction. VDJ genes were aligned to IMGT germline references, and each clonotype was defined by a unique CDR3 amino acid sequence together with V-J genes. Clonal expansion, Shannon diversity and CDR3 relatedness (CalcPairwiseDistances, ClusterSamples) were evaluated with VDJtools, and phylogenetic trees were built with CLCbio workbench. Expanded clones were defined as having at least 8 unique UMIs, based on coefficient-of-variation modelling across technical triplicates. TCRdb applied fastp at Q25 and MiXCR to the public reads, then kept only in-frame beta chains. CDR3 protein sequences are deduplicated, and each keeps its most common genes and DNA. The V and J calls come from TCRdb's annotation, not from the publication. This sample holds 60,000 to 70,000 distinct CDR3 sequences; over 4% were observed only once. The top ten clones comprise about 5.8% of the sample.

Summary of the overall study and its limitations: No clinical or MRI features were associated with the MS cluster, and the authors said that larger cohorts are needed. TCR clonal expansion was highest in HAM/TSP patients and lowest in MS patients, with MS patients falling below even healthy controls. In a phylogenetic analysis, the repertoires of 18 out of 34 MS patients fell into a single cluster of related CDR3 sequences, pointing to a possible signature at the repertoire level. Expanded clones from different subjects shared no identical CDR3 amino acid sequences, which suggests that TCR-beta repertoires were private in all groups.

The receptor was isolated from a human donor with multiple sclerosis. The donor label of this sample is uncertain. Here the chain combines TRBV18 and TRBJ2-7, with 9 bases in between that match TRBD1. The source material was PBMCs. This receptor has the CDR3 CASSPRDRDYEQYF. The DNA sequence is given as TGTGCCAGCTCACCACGGGACAGGGACTACGAGCAGTACTTC.